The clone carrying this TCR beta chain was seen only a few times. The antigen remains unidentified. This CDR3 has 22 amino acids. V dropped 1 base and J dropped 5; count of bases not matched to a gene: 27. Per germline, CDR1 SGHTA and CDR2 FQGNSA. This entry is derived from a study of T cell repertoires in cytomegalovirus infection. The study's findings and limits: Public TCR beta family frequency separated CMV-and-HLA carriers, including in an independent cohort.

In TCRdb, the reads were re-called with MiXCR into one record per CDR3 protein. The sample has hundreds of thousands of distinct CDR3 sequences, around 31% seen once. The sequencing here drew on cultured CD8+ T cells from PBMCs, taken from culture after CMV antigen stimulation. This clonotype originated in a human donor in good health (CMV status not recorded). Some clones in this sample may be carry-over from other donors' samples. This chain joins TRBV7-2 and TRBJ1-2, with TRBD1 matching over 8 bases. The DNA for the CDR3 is TGTGCCAGCAGCTTAGGAATGGTCCTAGGGGGGACAGGTAAAGCCATCAGTTATGGCTACACCTTC. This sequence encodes CASSLGMVLGGTGKAISYGYTF.